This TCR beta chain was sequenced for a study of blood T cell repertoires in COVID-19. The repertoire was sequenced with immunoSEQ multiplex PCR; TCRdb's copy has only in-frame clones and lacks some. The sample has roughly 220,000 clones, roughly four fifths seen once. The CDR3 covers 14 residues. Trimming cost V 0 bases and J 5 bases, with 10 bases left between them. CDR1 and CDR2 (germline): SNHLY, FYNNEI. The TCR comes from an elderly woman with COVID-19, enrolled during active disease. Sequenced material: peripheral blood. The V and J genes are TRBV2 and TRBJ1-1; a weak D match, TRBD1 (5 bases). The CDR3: CASSEAQGGTEAFF. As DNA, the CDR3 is TGTGCCAGCAGTGAAGCGCAGGGTGGAACTGAAGCTTTCTTT.